The 27 T cell receptor beta chains presented below share a single source sample, sequenced in a study of early T cells in non-severe SARS-CoV-2 infection. TCRdb redid the calling of the 5' RACE reads with MiXCR, one entry per CDR3 protein. This table holds more than 95,000 distinct CDR3 sequences, about 11% found once. The material sequenced was whole blood, taken at baseline. These receptors were obtained from an adult who was a healthcare worker with PCR-confirmed SARS-CoV-2 infection or an uninfected control (not recorded which).

This clonotype was counted many times. The chain carries TRBV6-4 and TRBJ1-5; D not resolved. Germline lookup yields CDR1 MRHNA and CDR2 SNTAGT. The V end lost 6 bases, the J end lost 0 bases, and 12 bases lay between the germline ends. The CDR3 loop spans 15 amino acids. The CDR3 DNA reads TGTGCCAGCAGAGCTGACGCGATTAGCAATCAGCCCCAGCATTTT. Translating it yields CASRADAISNQPQHF.

This clonotype was counted only a few times. This chain connects TRBV15 to TRBJ2-3; D is possibly TRBD2 (5 bases). With 0 bases removed from V and 2 bases from J, the gap between germline ends came to 12 bases. This CDR3 comprises 16 residues. Per the germline V gene, CDR1 is LNHNV and CDR2 is YYDKDF (reference sequence). The CDR3 DNA follows: TGTGCCACCAGCAGAGACAAGCGGCTCTACACAGATACGCAGTATTTT. It specifies CATSRDKRLYTDTQYF.

The CDR3 sequence is CASSSTGILNTGELFF. Written as DNA, the CDR3 is TGTGCCAGCAGCTCCACAGGGATTCTGAACACCGGGGAGCTGTTTTTT. V usage is TRBV7-9 and J usage is TRBJ2-2, with D maybe TRBD1 (6 bases). CDR3 length: 16 amino acids. V lost 4 bases, J lost 1 base, and 13 bases lay in between. CDR1 is SEHNR and CDR2 is FQNEAQ in the germline V gene (reference sequence).

This clonotype was counted a few times. The chain joins TRBV19 to TRBJ2-1; D is possibly TRBD1 (6 bases). From germline, CDR1 is LNHDA and CDR2 SQIVND (reference sequence). This CDR3 region has 15 residues. V lost 10 bases and J 5 bases, leaving 21 bases between the germline ends. The CDR3 nucleotides read TGTGCCACCAGAAAAATCAGGGGTATGGACAATGAGCAGTTCTTC. This gives the protein CATRKIRGMDNEQFF.

Only a few counts were recorded for this clonotype. The chain has TRBV20-1 and TRBJ2-5; the D gene is possibly TRBD2 (6 bases). CDR1 is DFQATT and CDR2 is SNEGSKA in the germline V gene (reference sequence). The germline V and J ends were trimmed by 2 bases and 5 bases, with 21 bases remaining between them. The CDR3 length is 16 residues. CDR3 bases: TGCAGTGCTAGAACGCGCGGGGCTCACAACGGGGAGACCCAGTACTTC. Translating gives CSARTRGAHNGETQYF.

The table lists this clonotype with many counts. This chain joins TRBV7-8 and TRBJ2-1; D is perhaps TRBD2 (5 bases). The germline V and J ends were trimmed by 1 base and 9 bases, with 13 bases remaining between them. Germline V lookup: CDR1 SGHVS, CDR2 FQNEAQ. The CDR3 totals 14 residues. The CDR3 loop is CASSLGLIDGEQFF. CDR3 bases: TGTGCCAGCAGCTTAGGACTAATTGATGGTGAGCAGTTCTTC.

The chain joins TRBV3-1 to TRBJ2-7; 8 bases agree with TRBD2. The CDR3 is made up of 15 amino acids. V lost 1 base to trimming and J lost 5 bases; unmatched junction nucleotides: 7. The germline CDR1 and CDR2 sequences are LGHDT and YNNKEL (reference sequence). CDR3 in DNA: TGTGCCAGCAGCCAAGCGAGCGGGAGCCTCCACGAGCAGTACTTC. It codes for CASSQASGSLHEQYF.

This clonotype was counted at least ten times. The chain links TRBV11-2 to TRBJ2-7, with TRBD1 identical over 7 bases. J lost 2 bases, V lost 5 bases, and 6 bases had no gene match. CDR1 is SGHAT, CDR2 FQNNGV, per germline. CDR3 length: 14 residues. DNA of the CDR3: TGTGCCAGCAGCAAAAGGACAGGCACCTACGAGCAGTACTTC. It specifies CASSKRTGTYEQYF.

The rearrangement links TRBV7-2 to TRBJ1-1; D may be TRBD1 (5 bases). The germline gives CDR1 SGHTA, CDR2 FQGNSA. The CDR3 contains 14 residues. Between the trimmed V and J ends, which lost 1 base and 5 bases, there was a span of 11 bases. The DNA for the CDR3 is TGTGCCAGCAGCTTAGATTGGGGGGAGACTGAAGCTTTCTTT. It codes for CASSLDWGETEAFF.

This clonotype appeared many times. The V call is TRBV5-4, the J call TRBJ2-2; D is uncertain. V lost 0 bases to trimming and J lost 6 bases, with 9 bases between them. This CDR3 contains 14 residues. Looked up from germline, CDR1 is SGHNT and CDR2 is YYREEE (reference sequence). The CDR3: CASSLGEEAGELFF. In DNA, the CDR3 is TGTGCCAGCAGCTTGGGAGAAGAGGCCGGGGAGCTGTTTTTT.

This clonotype was counted at least ten times. The junction shows a germline mismatch at one end, possibly a read error. This chain connects TRBV5-1 to TRBJ2-3; D is unclear. Germline CDR1 is SGHRS and CDR2 is YFSETQ. This CDR3 comprises 14 residues. CDR3 residues: CASSLGVSTDTQYF. DNA for the CDR3: TGTGCCAGCAGCTTAGGTGTCTCCACAGATACGCAGTATTTT. Using reference TRBV5-1 and TRBJ2-3 for the parts outside the CDR3, the full variable domain is KAGVTQTPRYLIKTRGQQVTLSCSPISGHRSVSWYQQTPGQGLQFLFEYFSETQRNKGNFPGRFSGRQFSNSRSEMNVSTLELGDSALYLCASSLGVSTDTQYFGPGTRLTVL.

The sample holds a few counts of this clonotype. The chain couples TRBV20-1 to TRBJ1-2, with 8 bases aligning to TRBD1. The CDR3 has 17 residues. The germline CDR1 and CDR2 sequences are DFQATT and SNEGSKA (reference sequence). Trimming cost V 2 bases and J 0 bases; bases outside gene matches: 11. The CDR3 DNA is TGCAGTGCTAGAAACTCGGACAGGGCCGCTCCTAACTATGGCTACACCTTC. Protein sequence: CSARNSDRAAPNYGYTF.

This clonotype was recorded at least ten times. The rearrangement links TRBV7-8 to TRBJ2-1; the D is unclear. With 3 bases removed from V and 3 bases from J, the gap between germline ends came to 9 bases. CDR3 length: 14 residues. CDR1 and CDR2 from the germline V gene are SGHVS and FQNEAQ. DNA of the CDR3: TGTGCCAGCAGCTTCTCGGGTTTCTACAATGAGCAGTTCTTC. Translation: CASSFSGFYNEQFF. The full variable domain, its missing parts supplied by reference TRBV7-8 and TRBJ2-1, is GAGVSQSPRYKVAKRGQDVALRCDPISGHVSLFWYQQALGQGPEFLTYFQNEAQLDKSGLPSDRFFAERPEGSVSTLKIQRTQQEDSAVYLCASSFSGFYNEQFFGPGTRLTVL.

This chain connects TRBV4-1 to TRBJ2-7; 7 nucleotides match TRBD1. Germline CDR1 and CDR2: MGHRA and YSYEKL. The CDR3 spans 18 residues. Trimming removed 0 bases from V and 4 bases from J; junction bases left unmatched: 15. This CDR3 is CASSQDLIFGTENYEQYF. CDR3 DNA: TGCGCCAGCAGCCAAGACCTAATCTTCGGGACAGAGAATTACGAGCAGTACTTC.

Only a few counts were recorded for this clonotype. The chain joins TRBV6-1 to TRBJ2-6; D might be TRBD2 (6 bases). The CDR3 length is 15 residues. CDR1 MNHNS and CDR2 SASEGT come from the germline V gene. Trimming stripped 7 bases from V and 0 bases from J, with 10 bases between. The DNA for the CDR3 is TGTGCCAGCAAGGAGGGTGGCTCTGGGGCCAACGTCCTGACTTTC. This gives the protein CASKEGGSGANVLTF.

This clonotype occurred many times. At one boundary the junction diverges from the germline segment, which might be a read error. The rearrangement links TRBV5-1 to TRBJ2-3; a possible D gene is TRBD1 (6 bases). Germline loops: CDR1 SGHRS, CDR2 YFSETQ. The CDR3 totals 12 residues. CDR3 region: CASSLGADTQYF. The CDR3 region has the DNA TGTGCCAGCAGTTTGGGGGCGGATACGCAGTATTTT.

J is TRBJ2-1 and V is TRBV20-1, with TRBD2 matching over 8 bases. CDR1 DFQATT and CDR2 SNEGSKA come from the germline V gene (reference sequence). J gave up 9 bases and V 1 base, and 8 bases lay outside the gene matches. There are 14 residues in the CDR3. Written as DNA, the CDR3 is TGCAGTGCTAGAGGGAGCGGGGGTGCTGGTGAGCAGTTCTTC. Amino acid sequence: CSARGSGGAGEQFF.

The chain couples TRBV11-3 to TRBJ2-4; a weak D match, TRBD1 (6 bases). Trimming left V 3 bases short and J 2 bases short, with 14 bases between. Germline V gene data show CDR1 as SGHNT and CDR2 as YENEEA. The CDR3 covers 16 residues. The CDR3 reads CASSFVGAYTKNIQYF. DNA for the CDR3: TGTGCCAGCAGCTTTGTGGGGGCCTATACCAAAAACATTCAGTACTTC.

The table lists this clonotype with a few counts. The CDR3 loop is CASSSSGGLPYEQYF. Written as DNA, the CDR3 is TGCGCCAGCAGTTCCAGCGGGGGGTTGCCCTACGAGCAGTACTTC. The chain employs TRBV5-1 and TRBJ2-7; 9 positions match TRBD2. Germline CDR1 SGHRS, CDR2 YFSETQ. This CDR3 contains 15 residues. The J segment lost 2 bases and the V segment lost 5 bases, leaving 8 bases of the junction unmatched.

The rearrangement links TRBV20-1 to TRBJ2-7; D is uncertain. The V gene's germline CDR1 is DFQATT and CDR2 SNEGSKA (reference sequence). The germline V and J ends were trimmed by 6 bases and 3 bases, with 9 bases remaining between them. The CDR3 has 11 amino acids. The CDR3: CSAKVGYEQYF. Written as DNA, the CDR3 is TGCAGTGCGAAGGTCGGCTACGAGCAGTACTTC.

This clonotype was counted between two and nine times. The V and J genes are TRBV14 and TRBJ1-2; D possibly corresponds to TRBD1 (6 bases). V was cut by 4 bases and J by 1 base, with 13 bases left in between. Germline V lookup: CDR1 SGHDN, CDR2 FVKESK. The CDR3 runs to 15 residues. Here the CDR3 reads CASSPRRDINYGYTF. The CDR3 DNA follows: TGTGCCAGCAGCCCTCGCCGGGACATTAACTATGGCTACACCTTC.

This clonotype has ten or more counts. The rearrangement uses TRBV27 and TRBJ1-2; perhaps TRBD1 as D (6 bases). There are 15 residues in the CDR3. V was shortened by 6 bases and J by 0 bases, with 14 bases between the two germline ends. In germline, CDR1 is MNHEY, CDR2 SMNVEV (reference sequence). CDR3: CASREGTTANYGYTF. CDR3 DNA sequence: TGTGCCAGCAGAGAAGGGACAACAGCTAACTATGGCTACACCTTC.

The chain has TRBV30 and TRBJ2-7; D unclear. The ends were cut back, 3 bases at V and 6 bases at J, with 15 bases in the middle. The germline CDR1 and CDR2 sequences are GTSNPN and SVGIG (reference sequence). CDR3 size: 13 residues. The CDR3 region is CAWRSNRVGEQYF. The CDR3 nucleotides are TGTGCCTGGAGGTCTAATCGGGTAGGCGAGCAGTACTTC.

The sample holds a few counts of this clonotype. This chain joins TRBV29-1 and TRBJ2-7, with a possible D match to TRBD1 (5 bases). The V end was cut by 0 bases, the J end by 0 bases, with 15 bases between. Germline values: CDR1 SQVTM, CDR2 ANQGSEA. The CDR3 contains 16 residues. The CDR3 sequence: CSVEEVTGVSSYEQYF. CDR3 bases: TGCAGCGTTGAAGAGGTAACAGGTGTCAGCTCCTACGAGCAGTACTTC.

This clonotype has at least ten counts. The rearrangement links TRBV7-9 to TRBJ2-1; D uncertain. The CDR3 totals 12 residues. The V gene lost 1 base and the J gene lost 7 bases, with 5 bases spanning the gap. Germline V gene lookup returns CDR1 SEHNR and CDR2 FQNEAQ (reference sequence). In DNA, the CDR3 is TGTGCCAGCAGCTTAGACCAGAATGAGCAGTTCTTC. Translating it yields CASSLDQNEQFF.

This clonotype showed up many times. CDR3 DNA sequence: TGTGCCAGCAGCACGGGACAGGGCGTCACTGAAGCTTTCTTT. This codes for CASSTGQGVTEAFF. The chain has TRBV6-5 and TRBJ1-1, with TRBD1 matching over 9 bases. Germline trimming cut 6 bases from V and 4 bases from J; bases unmatched to any gene: 6. The CDR3 covers 14 residues. The germline gives CDR1 MNHEY, CDR2 SVGAGI.

The table lists this clonotype with many counts. The rearrangement joins TRBV10-2 to TRBJ2-4; no clear D gene. The V gene's germline CDR1 is WSHSY and CDR2 SAAADI. CDR3 length: 14 amino acids. V was clipped by 7 bases and J by 0 bases, with 10 bases between them. CDR3 amino acids: CASTEQLAKNIQYF. DNA for the CDR3: TGCGCCAGCACCGAACAACTAGCCAAAAACATTCAGTACTTC.